This T cell receptor (beta chain) emerged from a study of blood T cell repertoires in COVID-19. This clone was counted only a few times. This CDR3 contains 13 residues. Germline CDR1 MNHEY, CDR2 SVGAGI. V was shortened by 7 bases and J by 4 bases, with 13 bases between the two germline ends. The assay was immunoSEQ multiplex PCR, and TCRdb's table has in-frame clones only and misses some. The sample holds 110,000 or so clones, over 70% seen once. The V call is TRBV6-5, the J call TRBJ1-1, with D unclear. Sequencing was done on a sample of peripheral blood. This sequence was found in a woman in her forties or fifties with acute or convalescent COVID-19. This CDR3 is CASNLGEGTEAFF. DNA for the CDR3: TGTGCCAGCAACCTCGGTGAGGGCACTGAAGCTTTCTTT.